The entry below describes one T cell receptor (beta chain). The CDR3 length is 18 residues. The junction had 5 bases not matched to a gene; V was cut back by 1 base and J by 0 bases. The germline gives CDR1 SGDLS, CDR2 YYNGEE. Per the original methods: Reference gene primer amplification gave estimated nucleated cell counts. Sequencing was performed with immunoSEQ multiplex PCR; in TCRdb, only in-frame clones are kept and a portion is missing. V, J and clone size are those of that table, while D and trimming were read from the DNA. The repertoire has about 280,000 clones, around 90% of them found once; the top ten carry 0.94%. The sample belongs to a study of blood T cell repertoires in COVID-19. Study as a whole: There were acute and convalescent COVID-19 samples, and they came from the United States, Italy and Spain. In each case, the material was cDNA or gDNA derived from T cells, B-cell-depleted T cells, or PBMCs.

The gene calls are TRBV9 and TRBJ2-3; 13 bases map to TRBD2. The TCR was taken from a woman in her thirties or forties who had recovered from COVID-19. The sample consisted of peripheral blood. The CDR3 reads CASSVSLGLAGSTDTQYF. The CDR3 region has the DNA TGTGCCAGCAGCGTAAGCTTGGGACTAGCGGGAAGCACAGATACGCAGTATTTT.